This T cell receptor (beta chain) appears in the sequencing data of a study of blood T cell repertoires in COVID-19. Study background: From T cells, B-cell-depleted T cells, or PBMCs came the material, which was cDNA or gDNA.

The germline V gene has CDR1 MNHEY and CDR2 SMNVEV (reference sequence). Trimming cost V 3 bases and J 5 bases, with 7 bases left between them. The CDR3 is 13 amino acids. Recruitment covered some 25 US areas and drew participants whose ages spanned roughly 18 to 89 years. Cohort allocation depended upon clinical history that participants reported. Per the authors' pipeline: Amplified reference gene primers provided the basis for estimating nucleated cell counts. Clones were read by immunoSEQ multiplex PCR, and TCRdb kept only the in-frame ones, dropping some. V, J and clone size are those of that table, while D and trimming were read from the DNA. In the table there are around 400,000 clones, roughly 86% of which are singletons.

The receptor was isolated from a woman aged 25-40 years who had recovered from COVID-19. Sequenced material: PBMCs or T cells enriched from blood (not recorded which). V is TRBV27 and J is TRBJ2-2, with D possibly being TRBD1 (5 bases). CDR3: CASSFQGTGELFF. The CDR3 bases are TGTGCCAGCAGTTTCCAGGGAACCGGGGAGCTGTTTTTT.